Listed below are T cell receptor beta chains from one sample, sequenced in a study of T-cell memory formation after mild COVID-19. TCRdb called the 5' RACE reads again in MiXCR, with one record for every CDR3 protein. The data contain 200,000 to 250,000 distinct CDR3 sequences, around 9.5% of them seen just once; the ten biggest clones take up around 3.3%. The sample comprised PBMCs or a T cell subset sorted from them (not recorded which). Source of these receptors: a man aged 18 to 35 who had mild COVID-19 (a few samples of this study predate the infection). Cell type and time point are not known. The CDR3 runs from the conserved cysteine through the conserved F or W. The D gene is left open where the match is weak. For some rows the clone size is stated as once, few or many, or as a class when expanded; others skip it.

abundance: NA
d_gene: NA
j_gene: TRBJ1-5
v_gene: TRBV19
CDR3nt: TGTGCCAGTAGTATTCGACAGAGAAATCAGCCCCAGCATTTT
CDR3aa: CASSIRQRNQPQHF

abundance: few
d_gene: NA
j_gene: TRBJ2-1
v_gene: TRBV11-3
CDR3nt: TGTGCCAGCAGCTTAGGCCTCTGGGGTAAAGGCTACAATGAGCAGTTCTTC
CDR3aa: CASSLGLWGKGYNEQFF

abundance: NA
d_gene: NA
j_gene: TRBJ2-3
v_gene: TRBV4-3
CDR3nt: TGCGCCAGCAGCCCTCGATATTCAGATACGCAGTATTTT
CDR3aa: CASSPRYSDTQYF

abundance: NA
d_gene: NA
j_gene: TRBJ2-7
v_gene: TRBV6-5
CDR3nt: TGTGCCAGCAGTTATCCGGTCGGGGGATACTACGAGCAGTACTTC
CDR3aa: CASSYPVGGYYEQYF

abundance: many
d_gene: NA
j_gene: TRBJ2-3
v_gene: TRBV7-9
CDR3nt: TGTGCCAGCAGGGAAGGGACGGCCACAGATACGCAGTATTTT
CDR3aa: CASREGTATDTQYF

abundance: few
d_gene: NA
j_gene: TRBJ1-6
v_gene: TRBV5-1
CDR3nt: TGCGCCAGCAGCACCCAGACAGACAATTCACCCCTCCACTTT
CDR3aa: CASSTQTDNSPLHF

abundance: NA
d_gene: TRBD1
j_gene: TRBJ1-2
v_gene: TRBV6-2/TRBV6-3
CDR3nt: TGTGCCAGCAGTTTGGGACAGCCCTATCACACCTTC
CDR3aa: CASSLGQPYHTF

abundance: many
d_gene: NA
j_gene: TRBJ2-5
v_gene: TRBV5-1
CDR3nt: TGCGCCAGCAGCTTCGCGAAGACCCAGTACTTC
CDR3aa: CASSFAKTQYF

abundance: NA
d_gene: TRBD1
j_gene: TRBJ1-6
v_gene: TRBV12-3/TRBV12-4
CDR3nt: TGTGCCAGCAGTTATCAAGACAGGGGGCTTTCACCCCTCCACTTT
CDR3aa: CASSYQDRGLSPLHF

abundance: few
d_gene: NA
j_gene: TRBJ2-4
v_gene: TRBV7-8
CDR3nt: TGTGCCAGCAGCTCGAGCGACTATCTATCCAAAAACATTCAGTACTTC
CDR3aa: CASSSSDYLSKNIQYF

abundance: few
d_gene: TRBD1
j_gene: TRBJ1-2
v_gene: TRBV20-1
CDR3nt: TGCAGTGCTAGAGGTGACAGGGACTATGGCTACACCTTC
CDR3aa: CSARGDRDYGYTF

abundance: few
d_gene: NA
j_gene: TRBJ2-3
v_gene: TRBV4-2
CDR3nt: TGTGCCAGCAGCCAAGATAGCAGGTCGGCAGATACGCAGTATTTT
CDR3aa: CASSQDSRSADTQYF

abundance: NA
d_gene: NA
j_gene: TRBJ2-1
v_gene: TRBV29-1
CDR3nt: TGCAGCGTTGAGATTTGGGGGAATGAGCAGTTCTTC
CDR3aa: CSVEIWGNEQFF

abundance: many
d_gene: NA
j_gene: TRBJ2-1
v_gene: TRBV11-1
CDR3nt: TGTGCCAGCAGCCCGAGACGGCAGAACCAAATGGATGAGCAGTTCTTC
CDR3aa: CASSPRRQNQMDEQFF

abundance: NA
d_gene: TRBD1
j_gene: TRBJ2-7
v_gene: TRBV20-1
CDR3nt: TGCAGTCCTTACAGAGGGGGCGGAAGATACGAGCAGTACTTC
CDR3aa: CSPYRGGGRYEQYF

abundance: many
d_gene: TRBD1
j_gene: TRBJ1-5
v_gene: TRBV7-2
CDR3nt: TGTGCCAGCAGCCCGACCGGGACAGGGTTTGGACAGCCCCAGCATTTT
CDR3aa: CASSPTGTGFGQPQHF

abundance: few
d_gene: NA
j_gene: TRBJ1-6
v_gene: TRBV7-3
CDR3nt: TGTGCCGGACATACAGAGTGTAATTCACCCCTCCACTTT
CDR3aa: CAGHTECNSPLHF

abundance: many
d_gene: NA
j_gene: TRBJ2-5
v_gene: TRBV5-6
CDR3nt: TGTGCCAGCAGCTTATCGAGAGAGACCCAGTACTTC
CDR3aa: CASSLSRETQYF

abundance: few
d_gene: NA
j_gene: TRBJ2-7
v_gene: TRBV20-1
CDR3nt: TGCAGTGCTAGGTTGAGCGTCACCCGCTACGAGCAGTACTTC
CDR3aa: CSARLSVTRYEQYF

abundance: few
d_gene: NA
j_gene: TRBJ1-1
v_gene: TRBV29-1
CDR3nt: TGCAGCGTTCAGGGGACTGGGTCTGAAGCTTTCTTT
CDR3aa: CSVQGTGSEAFF

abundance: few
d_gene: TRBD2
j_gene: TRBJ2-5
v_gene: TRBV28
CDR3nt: TGTGCCAGCAGTCCCGGGGTAGCGGGGGGCTTGCAAGAGACCCAGTACTTC
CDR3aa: CASSPGVAGGLQETQYF

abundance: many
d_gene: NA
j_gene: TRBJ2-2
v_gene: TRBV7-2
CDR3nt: TGTGCCAGCAGCTCGGACCTGGCCGGGGAGCTGTTTTTT
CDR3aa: CASSSDLAGELFF

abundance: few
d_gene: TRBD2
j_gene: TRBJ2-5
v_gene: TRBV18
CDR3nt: TGTGCCAGCTCACCATCTCTCGGGGGGGAGACCCAGTACTTC
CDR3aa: CASSPSLGGETQYF

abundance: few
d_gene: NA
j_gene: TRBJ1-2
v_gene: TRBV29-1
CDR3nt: TGCAGCGTTGAAGATCGTGGGGGCGGCTACACCTTC
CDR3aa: CSVEDRGGGYTF

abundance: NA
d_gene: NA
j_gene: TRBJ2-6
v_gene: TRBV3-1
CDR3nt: TGTGCCAGCAGCCAAGATACTGGGGCCAACGTCCTGACTTTC
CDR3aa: CASSQDTGANVLTF

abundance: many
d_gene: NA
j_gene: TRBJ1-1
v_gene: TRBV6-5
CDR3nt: TGTGCCAGCAGTTACATTTATGCAGGTGGCACTGAAGCTTTCTTT
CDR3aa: CASSYIYAGGTEAFF

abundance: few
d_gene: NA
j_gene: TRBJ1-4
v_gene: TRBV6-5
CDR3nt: TGTGCCAGCAGTTACCTAGGGGCAACTAATGAAAAACTGTTTTTT
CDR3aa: CASSYLGATNEKLFF

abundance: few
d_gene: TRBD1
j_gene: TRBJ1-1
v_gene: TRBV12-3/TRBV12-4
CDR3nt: TGTGCCAGCAGTCAAGGGCAGGGGGTATTGAGCACTGAAGCTTTCTTT
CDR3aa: CASSQGQGVLSTEAFF

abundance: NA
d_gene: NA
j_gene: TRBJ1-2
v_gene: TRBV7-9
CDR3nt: TGTGCCAGCAGCTTAGGGCCCCAGCTACCTTACACCTTC
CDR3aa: CASSLGPQLPYTF

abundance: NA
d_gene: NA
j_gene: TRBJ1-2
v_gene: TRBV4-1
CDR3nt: TGCGCCAGCAGCCAAGATTCAGCGATTAACTATGGCTACACCTTC
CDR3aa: CASSQDSAINYGYTF

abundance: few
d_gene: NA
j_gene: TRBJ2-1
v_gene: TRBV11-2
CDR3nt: TGTGCCAGCAGGAGTCTGGTCCAGCGTTCCTCCTACAATGAGCAGTTCTTC
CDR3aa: CASRSLVQRSSYNEQFF

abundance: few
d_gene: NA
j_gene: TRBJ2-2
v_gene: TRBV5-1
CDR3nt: TGCGCCAGCAGCCCGGCATCAGTGAACACCGGGGAGCTGTTTTTT
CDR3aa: CASSPASVNTGELFF

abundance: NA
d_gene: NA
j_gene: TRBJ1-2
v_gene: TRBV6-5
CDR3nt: TGTGCCAGCAGTGTCCGGGGTTCCGGACTTGGTGGCTACACCTTC
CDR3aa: CASSVRGSGLGGYTF

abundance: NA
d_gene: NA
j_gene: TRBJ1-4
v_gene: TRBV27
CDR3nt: TGTGCCAGCAGTCCGGAGGGCGGAAATGAAAAACTGTTTTTT
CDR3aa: CASSPEGGNEKLFF

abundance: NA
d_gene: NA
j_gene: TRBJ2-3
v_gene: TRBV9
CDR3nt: TGTGCCAGCAGCGTCATACTCGACACAGATACGCAGTATTTT
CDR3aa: CASSVILDTDTQYF

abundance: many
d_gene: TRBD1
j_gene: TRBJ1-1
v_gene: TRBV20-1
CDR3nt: TGCAGTGCTAGTCTTCTGGCGGGACAGGCGAACACTGAAGCTTTCTTT
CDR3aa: CSASLLAGQANTEAFF

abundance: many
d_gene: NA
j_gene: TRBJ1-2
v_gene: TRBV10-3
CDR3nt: TGTGCCATCAGAGGGGCCCTGAACTATGGCTACACCTTC
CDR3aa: CAIRGALNYGYTF

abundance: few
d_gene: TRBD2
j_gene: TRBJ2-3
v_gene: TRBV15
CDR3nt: TGTGCCACCAGCAGAGATACTAGCGGGGGGGCCAGCGCAGATACGCAGTATTTT
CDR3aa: CATSRDTSGGASADTQYF

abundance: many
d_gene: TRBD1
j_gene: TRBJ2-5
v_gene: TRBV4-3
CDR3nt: TGCGCCAGCAGCCAAGACCCGGACAGGGCAGAGACCCAGTACTTC
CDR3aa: CASSQDPDRAETQYF

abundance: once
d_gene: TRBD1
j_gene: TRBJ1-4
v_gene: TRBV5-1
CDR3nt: TGCGCCAGCAGCTTGGGAGGACAGGCGACAACTAATGAAAAACTGTTTTTT
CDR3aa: CASSLGGQATTNEKLFF

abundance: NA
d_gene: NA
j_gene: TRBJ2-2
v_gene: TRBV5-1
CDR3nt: TGCGCCAGCAGCCCGACAGCCCTGAACACCGGGGAGCTGTTTTTT
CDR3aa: CASSPTALNTGELFF

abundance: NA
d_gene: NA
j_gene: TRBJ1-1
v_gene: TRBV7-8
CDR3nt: TGTGCCAGCAGCTCGGCGGGGGGAGGCGGAACTGAAGCTTTCTTT
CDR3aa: CASSSAGGGGTEAFF

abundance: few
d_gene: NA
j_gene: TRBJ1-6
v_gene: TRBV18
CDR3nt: TGTGCCAGCTCTCTAAGCGTGGGGGAAAATTCACCCCTCCACTTT
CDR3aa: CASSLSVGENSPLHF

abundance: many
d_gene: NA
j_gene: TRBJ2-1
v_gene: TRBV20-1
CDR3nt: TGCAGTGCTCCCATGGGGCGGGGAGGCATCTACAATGAGCAGTTCTTC
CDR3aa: CSAPMGRGGIYNEQFF

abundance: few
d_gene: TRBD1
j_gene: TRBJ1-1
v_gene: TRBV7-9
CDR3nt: TGTGCCAGCAGCCAAGACGGACAGGAGAACACTGAAGCTTTCTTT
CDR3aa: CASSQDGQENTEAFF

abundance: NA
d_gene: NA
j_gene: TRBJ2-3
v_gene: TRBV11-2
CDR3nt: TGTGCCAGCAGCTTAGAGCAGGTCAAAGATACGCAGTATTTT
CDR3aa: CASSLEQVKDTQYF

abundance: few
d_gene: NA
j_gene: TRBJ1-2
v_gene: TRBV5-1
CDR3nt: TGCGCCAGCAGCTTGGCCAACACATACTATGGCTACACCTTC
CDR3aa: CASSLANTYYGYTF

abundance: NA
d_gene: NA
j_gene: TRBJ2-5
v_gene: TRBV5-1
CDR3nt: TGCGCCAGCAGCTTGGAAGGGTTTGGGGAGACCCAGTACTTC
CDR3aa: CASSLEGFGETQYF

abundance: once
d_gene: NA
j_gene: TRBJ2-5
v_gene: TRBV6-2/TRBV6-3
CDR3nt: TGTGCCAGCAGCGACCTCGACAGGTCCAGGGAGACCCAGTACTTC
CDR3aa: CASSDLDRSRETQYF

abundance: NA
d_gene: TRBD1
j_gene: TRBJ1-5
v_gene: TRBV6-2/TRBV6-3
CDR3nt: TGTGCCAGCAGCGACCCGGGACAGGGCTCCAATCAGCCCCAGCATTTT
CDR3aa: CASSDPGQGSNQPQHF

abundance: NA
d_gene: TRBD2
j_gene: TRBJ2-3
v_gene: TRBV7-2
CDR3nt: TGTGCCAGCAGCCCGCAGTCCCGAATAGCGGGGAAAGATACGCAGTATTTT
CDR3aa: CASSPQSRIAGKDTQYF

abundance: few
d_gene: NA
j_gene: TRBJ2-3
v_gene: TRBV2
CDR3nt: TGTGCCAGCAGTGAAGAAATGGGAGATACGCAGTATTTT
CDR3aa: CASSEEMGDTQYF

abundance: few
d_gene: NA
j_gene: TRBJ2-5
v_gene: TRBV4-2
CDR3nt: TGTGCCAGCAGCCAAGGGAACCGGGCCCAAGAGACCCAGTACTTC
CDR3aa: CASSQGNRAQETQYF

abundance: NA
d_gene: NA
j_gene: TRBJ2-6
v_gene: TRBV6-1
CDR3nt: TGTGCCAGCAGCGAACGCCCCACGCAGGGCTCGGGGGCCAACGTCCTGACTTTC
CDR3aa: CASSERPTQGSGANVLTF

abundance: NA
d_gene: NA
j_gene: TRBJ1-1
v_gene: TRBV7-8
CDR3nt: TGTGCCAGCAGCTTAGTCGCGTCGGGGGGCGTTCGGACTGAAGCTTTCTTT
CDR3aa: CASSLVASGGVRTEAFF